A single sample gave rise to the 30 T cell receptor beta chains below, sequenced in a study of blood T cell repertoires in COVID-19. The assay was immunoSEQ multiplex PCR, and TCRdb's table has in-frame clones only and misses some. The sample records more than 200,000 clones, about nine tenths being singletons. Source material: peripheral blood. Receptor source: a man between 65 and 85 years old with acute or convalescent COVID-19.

In DNA, the CDR3 is TGTGCCAGCAGCCTCCGACAGGGCAATCAGCCCCAGCATTTT. Translated: CASSLRQGNQPQHF. This rearrangement joins TRBV7-2 to TRBJ1-5, with D maybe TRBD1 (6 bases). The germline V gene has CDR1 SGHTA and CDR2 FQGNSA. Trimming took 5 bases from V and 2 from J, leaving 10 bases between them. The CDR3 extends over 14 amino acids.

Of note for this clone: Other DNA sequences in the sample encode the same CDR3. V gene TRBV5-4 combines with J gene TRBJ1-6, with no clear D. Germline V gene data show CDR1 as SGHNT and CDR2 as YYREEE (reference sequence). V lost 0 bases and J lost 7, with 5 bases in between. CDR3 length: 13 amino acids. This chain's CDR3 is CASSLDRNSPLHF. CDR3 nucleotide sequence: TGTGCCAGCAGCTTGGACAGAAATTCACCCCTCCACTTT.

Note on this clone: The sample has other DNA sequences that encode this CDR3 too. In DNA form, the CDR3 reads TGTGCCAGCAGTTTGACAGGGCTGAACACTGAAGCTTTCTTT. This gives the protein CASSLTGLNTEAFF. The chain carries TRBV28 and TRBJ1-1, with 7 bases identical to TRBD1. The CDR3 sequence is 14 residues long. After removal of 3 bases from V and 0 bases from J, the junction contained 1 base not matched to a gene. Per the germline V gene, CDR1 is MDHEN and CDR2 is SYDVKM.

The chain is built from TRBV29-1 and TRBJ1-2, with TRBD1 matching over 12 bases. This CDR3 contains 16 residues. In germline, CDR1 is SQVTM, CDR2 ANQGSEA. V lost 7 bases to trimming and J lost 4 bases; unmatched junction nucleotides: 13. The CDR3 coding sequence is TGCAGCGCCACGGCCCTCGGGACAGGGGGCCCCTATGGCTACACCTTC. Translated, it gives CSATALGTGGPYGYTF.

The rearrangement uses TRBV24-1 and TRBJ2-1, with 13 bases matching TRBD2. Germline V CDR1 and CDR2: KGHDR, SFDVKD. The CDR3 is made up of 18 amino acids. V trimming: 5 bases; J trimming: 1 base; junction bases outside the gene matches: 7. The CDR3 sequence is CATSGTSGSFRSYNEQFF. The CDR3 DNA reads TGTGCCACCAGTGGGACTAGCGGGAGTTTCAGGTCCTACAATGAGCAGTTCTTC.

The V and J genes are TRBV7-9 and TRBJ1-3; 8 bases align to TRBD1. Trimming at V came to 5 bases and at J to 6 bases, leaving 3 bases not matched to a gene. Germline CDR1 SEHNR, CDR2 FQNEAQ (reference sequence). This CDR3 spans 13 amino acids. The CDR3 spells CASSEGQVNTIYF. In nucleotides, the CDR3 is TGTGCCAGCAGCGAGGGACAGGTAAACACCATATATTTT.

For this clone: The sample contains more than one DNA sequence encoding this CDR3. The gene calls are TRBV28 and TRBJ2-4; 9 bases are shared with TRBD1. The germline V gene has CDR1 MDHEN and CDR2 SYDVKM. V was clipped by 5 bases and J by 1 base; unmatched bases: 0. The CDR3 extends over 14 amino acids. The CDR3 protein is CASSGQGAKNIQYF. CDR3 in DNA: TGTGCCAGCAGTGGACAGGGGGCCAAAAACATTCAGTACTTC.

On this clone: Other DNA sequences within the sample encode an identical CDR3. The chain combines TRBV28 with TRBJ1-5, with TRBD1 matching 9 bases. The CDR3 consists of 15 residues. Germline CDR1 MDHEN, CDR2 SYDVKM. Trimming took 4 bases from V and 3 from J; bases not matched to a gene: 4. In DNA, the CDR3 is TGTGCCAGCAGTTCCGGACAGGGGAACAATCAGCCCCAGCATTTT. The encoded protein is CASSSGQGNNQPQHF.

Here the CDR3 reads CASAPAPGDTDTQYF. The CDR3 nucleotides are TGTGCCAGCGCCCCGGCGCCGGGGGACACAGATACGCAGTATTTT. The chain joins TRBV5-4 to TRBJ2-3; weak D call: TRBD2 (6 bases). CDR1 and CDR2 from the germline V gene are SGHNT and YYREEE (reference sequence). Trimming left V 7 bases short and J 2 bases short, with 17 bases between. The CDR3 extends over 15 amino acids.

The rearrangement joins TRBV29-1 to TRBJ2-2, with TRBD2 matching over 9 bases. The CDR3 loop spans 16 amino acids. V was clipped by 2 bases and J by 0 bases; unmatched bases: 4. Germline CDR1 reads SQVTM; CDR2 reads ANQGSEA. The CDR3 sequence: CSVELASGANTGELFF. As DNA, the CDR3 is TGCAGCGTTGAATTAGCTAGCGGGGCGAACACCGGGGAGCTGTTTTTT.

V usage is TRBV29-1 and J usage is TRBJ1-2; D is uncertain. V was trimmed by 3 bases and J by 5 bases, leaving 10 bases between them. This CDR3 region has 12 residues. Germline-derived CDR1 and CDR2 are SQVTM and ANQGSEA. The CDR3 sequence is CSVDGGGYGYTF. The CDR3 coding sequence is TGCAGCGTTGACGGTGGAGGGTATGGCTACACCTTC.

The CDR3, as DNA: TGCGCCAGCAGCCCCACCGAGGGACTCCTCTCATCCGTCCTGACTTTC. It yields the protein CASSPTEGLLSSVLTF. V gene TRBV5-1 combines with J gene TRBJ2-6, with TRBD2 as a possible D gene (6 bases). The CDR3 is 16 amino acids. The V gene's germline CDR1 is SGHRS and CDR2 YFSETQ. The ends were cut back, 4 bases at V and 12 bases at J, with 23 bases in the middle.

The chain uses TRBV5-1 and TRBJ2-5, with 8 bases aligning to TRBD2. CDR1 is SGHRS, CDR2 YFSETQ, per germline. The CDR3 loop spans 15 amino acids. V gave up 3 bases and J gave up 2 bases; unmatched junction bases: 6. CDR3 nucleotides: TGCGCCAGCAGCTGGCGGGGGGTAGATCAAGAGACCCAGTACTTC. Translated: CASSWRGVDQETQYF.

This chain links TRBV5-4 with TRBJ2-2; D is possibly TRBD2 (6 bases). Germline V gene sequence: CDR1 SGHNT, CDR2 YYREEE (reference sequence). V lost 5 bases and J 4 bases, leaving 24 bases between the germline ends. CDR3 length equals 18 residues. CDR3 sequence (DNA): TGTGCCAGCAGTCGTAATCCTACCCTAGCGATGGGCACCGGGGAGCTGTTTTTT. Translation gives CASSRNPTLAMGTGELFF.

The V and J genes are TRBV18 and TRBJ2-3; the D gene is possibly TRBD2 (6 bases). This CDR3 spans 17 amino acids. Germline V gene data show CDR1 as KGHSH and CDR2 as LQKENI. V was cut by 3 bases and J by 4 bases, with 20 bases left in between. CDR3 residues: CASSPRTGVKSADTQYF. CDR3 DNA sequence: TGTGCCAGCTCACCGAGGACGGGGGTGAAGTCCGCAGATACGCAGTATTTT.

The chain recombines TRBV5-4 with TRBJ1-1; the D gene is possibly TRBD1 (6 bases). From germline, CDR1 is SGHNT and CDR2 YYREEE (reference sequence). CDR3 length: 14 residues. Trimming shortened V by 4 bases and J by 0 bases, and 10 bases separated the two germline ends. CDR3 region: CASSRQVLNTEAFF. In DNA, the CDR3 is TGTGCCAGCAGCCGACAGGTCTTGAACACTGAAGCTTTCTTT.

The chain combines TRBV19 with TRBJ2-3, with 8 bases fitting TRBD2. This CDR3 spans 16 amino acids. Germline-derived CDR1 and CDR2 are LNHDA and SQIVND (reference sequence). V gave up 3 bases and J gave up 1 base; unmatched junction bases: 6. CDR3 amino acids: CASSIRREVGTDTQYF. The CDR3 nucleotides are TGTGCCAGTAGTATTAGGCGGGAGGTTGGCACAGATACGCAGTATTTT.

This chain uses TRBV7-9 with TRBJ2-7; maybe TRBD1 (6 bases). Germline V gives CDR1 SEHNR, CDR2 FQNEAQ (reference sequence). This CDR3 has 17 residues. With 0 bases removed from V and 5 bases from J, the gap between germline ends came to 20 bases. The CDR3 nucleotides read TGTGCCAGCAGCTTAGCGTCGGGGACAAGCCTAATCAACGAGCAGTACTTC. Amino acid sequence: CASSLASGTSLINEQYF.

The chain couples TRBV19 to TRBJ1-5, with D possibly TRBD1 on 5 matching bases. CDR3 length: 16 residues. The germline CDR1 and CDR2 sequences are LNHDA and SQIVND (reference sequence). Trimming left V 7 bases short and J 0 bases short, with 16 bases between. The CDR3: CASKLRSRASNQPQHF. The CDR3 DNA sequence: TGTGCCAGTAAATTGAGATCCAGGGCTAGCAATCAGCCCCAGCATTTT.

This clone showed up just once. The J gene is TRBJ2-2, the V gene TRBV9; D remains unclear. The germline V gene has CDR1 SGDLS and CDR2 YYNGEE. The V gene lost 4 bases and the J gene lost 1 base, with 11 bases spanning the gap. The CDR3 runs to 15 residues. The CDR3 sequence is CASSLGPGNTGELFF. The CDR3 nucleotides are TGTGCCAGCAGCTTGGGTCCGGGGAACACCGGGGAGCTGTTTTTT.

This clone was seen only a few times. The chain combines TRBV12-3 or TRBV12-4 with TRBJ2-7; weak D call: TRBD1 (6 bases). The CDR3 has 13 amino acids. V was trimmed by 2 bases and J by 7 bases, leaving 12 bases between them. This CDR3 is CASSLLQGWEQYF. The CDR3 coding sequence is TGTGCCAGCAGTTTATTACAGGGCTGGGAGCAGTACTTC.

The CDR3: CASSTGTGLDSPLHF. Here the CDR3 DNA reads TGTGCCAGTAGTACCGGGACAGGGTTAGATTCACCCCTCCACTTT. V gene TRBV19 combines with J gene TRBJ1-6; 9 bases are a match to TRBD1. The CDR3 spans 15 residues. The V and J ends lost 4 bases and 8 bases, in that order; junction bases with no gene match: 6. Germline CDR1 reads LNHDA; CDR2 reads SQIVND (reference sequence).

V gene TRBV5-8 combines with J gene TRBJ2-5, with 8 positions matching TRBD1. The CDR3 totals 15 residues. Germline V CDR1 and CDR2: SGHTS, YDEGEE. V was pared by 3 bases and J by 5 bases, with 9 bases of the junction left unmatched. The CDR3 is CASSSGDRRQETQYF. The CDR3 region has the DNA TGTGCCAGCAGCTCCGGGGACAGGCGTCAGGAGACCCAGTACTTC.

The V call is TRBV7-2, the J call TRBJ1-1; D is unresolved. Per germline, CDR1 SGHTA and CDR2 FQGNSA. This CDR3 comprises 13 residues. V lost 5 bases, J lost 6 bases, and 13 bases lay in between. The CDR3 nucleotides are TGTGCCAGCAGCCTGACATCAACCCCTGAAGCTTTCTTT. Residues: CASSLTSTPEAFF.

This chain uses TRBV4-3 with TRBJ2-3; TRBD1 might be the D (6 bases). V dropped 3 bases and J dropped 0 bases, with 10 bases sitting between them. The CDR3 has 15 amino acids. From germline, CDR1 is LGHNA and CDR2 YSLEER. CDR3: CASSQTGSSTDTQYF. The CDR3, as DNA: TGCGCCAGCAGCCAGACAGGTTCTAGCACAGATACGCAGTATTTT.

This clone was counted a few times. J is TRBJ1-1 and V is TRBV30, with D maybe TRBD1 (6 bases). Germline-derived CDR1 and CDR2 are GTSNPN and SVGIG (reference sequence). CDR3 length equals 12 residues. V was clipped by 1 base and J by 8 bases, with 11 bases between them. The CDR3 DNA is TGTGCCTGGAGTGGACAGGTGGGCGAAGCTTTCTTT. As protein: CAWSGQVGEAFF.

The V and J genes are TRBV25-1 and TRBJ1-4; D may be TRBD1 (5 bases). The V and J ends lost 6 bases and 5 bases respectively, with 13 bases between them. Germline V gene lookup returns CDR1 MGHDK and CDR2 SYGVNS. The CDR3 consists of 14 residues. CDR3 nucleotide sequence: TGTGCCAGCAGCTTCCCGGGGGGAAATGAAAAACTGTTTTTT. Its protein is CASSFPGGNEKLFF. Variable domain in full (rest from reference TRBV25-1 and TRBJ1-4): EADIYQTPRYLVIGTGKKITLECSQTMGHDKMYWYQQDPGMELHLIHYSYGVNSTEKGDLSSESTVSRIRTEHFPLTLESARPSHTSQYLCASSFPGGNEKLFFGSGTQLSVL.

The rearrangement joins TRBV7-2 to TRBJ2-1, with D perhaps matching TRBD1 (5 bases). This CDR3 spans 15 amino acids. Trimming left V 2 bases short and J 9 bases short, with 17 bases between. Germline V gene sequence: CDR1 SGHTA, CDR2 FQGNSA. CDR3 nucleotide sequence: TGTGCCAGCAGCTTATTGGGGCGATCGGTCGGTGAGCAGTTCTTC. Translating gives CASSLLGRSVGEQFF.

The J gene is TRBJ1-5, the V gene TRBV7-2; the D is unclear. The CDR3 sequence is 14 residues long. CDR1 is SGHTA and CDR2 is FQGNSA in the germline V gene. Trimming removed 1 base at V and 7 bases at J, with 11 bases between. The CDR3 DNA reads TGTGCCAGCAGCTTAGGGGCCGCCTTGCAGCCCCAGCATTTT. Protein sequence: CASSLGAALQPQHF.

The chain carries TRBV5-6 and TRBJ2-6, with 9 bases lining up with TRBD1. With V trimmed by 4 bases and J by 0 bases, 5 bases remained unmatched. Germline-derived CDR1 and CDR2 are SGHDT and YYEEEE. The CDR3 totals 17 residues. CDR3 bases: TGTGCCAGCAGCCTAGGGACAGGGAACTCTGGGGCCAACGTCCTGACTTTC. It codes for CASSLGTGNSGANVLTF.